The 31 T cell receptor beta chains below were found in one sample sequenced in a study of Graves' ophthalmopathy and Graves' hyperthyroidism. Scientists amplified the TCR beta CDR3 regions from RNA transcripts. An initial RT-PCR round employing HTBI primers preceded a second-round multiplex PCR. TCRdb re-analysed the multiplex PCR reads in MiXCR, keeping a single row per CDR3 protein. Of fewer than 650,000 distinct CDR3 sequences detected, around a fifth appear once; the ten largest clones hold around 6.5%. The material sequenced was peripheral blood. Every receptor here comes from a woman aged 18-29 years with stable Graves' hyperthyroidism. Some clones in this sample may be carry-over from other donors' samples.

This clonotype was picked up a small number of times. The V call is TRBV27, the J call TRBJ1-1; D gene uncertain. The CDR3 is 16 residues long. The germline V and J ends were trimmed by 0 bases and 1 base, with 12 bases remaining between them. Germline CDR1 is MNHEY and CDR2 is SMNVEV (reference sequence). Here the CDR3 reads CASSLSKVVGNTEAFF. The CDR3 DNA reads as TGTGCCAGCAGTTTATCAAAGGTAGTGGGGAACACTGAAGCTTTCTTT.

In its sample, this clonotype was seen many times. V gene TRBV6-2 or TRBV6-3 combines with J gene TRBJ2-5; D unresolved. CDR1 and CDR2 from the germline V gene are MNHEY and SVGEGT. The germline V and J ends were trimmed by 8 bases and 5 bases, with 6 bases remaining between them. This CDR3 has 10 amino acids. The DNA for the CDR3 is TGTGCCAGCTGGCGGGAGACCCAGTACTTC. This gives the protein CASWRETQYF.

CDR3 residues: CASTPAGWETQYF. CDR3 nucleotides: TGTGCCAGCACCCCCGCGGGTTGGGAGACCCAGTACTTC. The J gene is TRBJ2-5, the V gene TRBV12-3 or TRBV12-4, with D possibly being TRBD2 (5 bases). The CDR3 length is 13 residues. Trimming left V 7 bases short and J 5 bases short, with 14 bases between.

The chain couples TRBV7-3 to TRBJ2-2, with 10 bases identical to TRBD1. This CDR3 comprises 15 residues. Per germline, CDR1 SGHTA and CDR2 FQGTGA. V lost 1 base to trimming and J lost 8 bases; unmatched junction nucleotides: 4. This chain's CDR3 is CASSLRQGARGELFF. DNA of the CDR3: TGTGCCAGCAGCTTAAGACAGGGGGCCCGAGGGGAGCTGTTTTTT.

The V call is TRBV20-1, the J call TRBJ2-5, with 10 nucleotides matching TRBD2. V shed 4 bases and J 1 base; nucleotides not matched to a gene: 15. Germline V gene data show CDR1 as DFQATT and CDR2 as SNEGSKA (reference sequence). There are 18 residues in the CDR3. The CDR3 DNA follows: TGCAGTGCTACCGAGGGCCTAGCGGGAGAGATAAGCCAAGAGACCCAGTACTTC. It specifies CSATEGLAGEISQETQYF.

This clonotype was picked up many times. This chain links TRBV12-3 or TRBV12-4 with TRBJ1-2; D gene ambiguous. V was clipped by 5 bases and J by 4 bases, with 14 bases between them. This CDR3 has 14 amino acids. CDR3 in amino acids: CASSPRLSFYGYTF. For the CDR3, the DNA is TGTGCCAGCAGTCCCCGGTTATCCTTCTATGGCTACACCTTC.

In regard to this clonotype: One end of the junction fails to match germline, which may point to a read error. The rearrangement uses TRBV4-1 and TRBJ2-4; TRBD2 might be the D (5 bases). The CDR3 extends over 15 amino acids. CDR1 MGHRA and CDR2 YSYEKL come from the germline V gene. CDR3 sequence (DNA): TGCGCCAGCAGCCTCTCGGGTCTAGCCAAAAACATTAAGTACTTC. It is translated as CASSLSGLAKNIKYF.

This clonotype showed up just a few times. The CDR3 sequence is CSASPRGYEQYF. The DNA of the CDR3 is TGCAGTGCTAGTCCCAGGGGGTACGAGCAGTACTTC. The chain has TRBV20-1 and TRBJ2-7; 7 positions match TRBD1. Germline CDR1 and CDR2: DFQATT and SNEGSKA (reference sequence). The CDR3 loop spans 12 amino acids. J was trimmed by 4 bases and V by 3 bases; bases with no gene match: 3.

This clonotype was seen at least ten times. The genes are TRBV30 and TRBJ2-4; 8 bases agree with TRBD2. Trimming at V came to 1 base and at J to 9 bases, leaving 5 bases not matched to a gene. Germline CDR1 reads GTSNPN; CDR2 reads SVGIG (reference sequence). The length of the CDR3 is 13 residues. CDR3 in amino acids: CAWSAGGESIQYF. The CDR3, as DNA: TGTGCCTGGAGTGCCGGGGGGGAGAGCATTCAGTACTTC.

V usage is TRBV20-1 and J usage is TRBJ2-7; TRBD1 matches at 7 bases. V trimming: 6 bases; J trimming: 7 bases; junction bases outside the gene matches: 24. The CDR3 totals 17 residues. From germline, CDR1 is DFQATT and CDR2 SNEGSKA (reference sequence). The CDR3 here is CSARGTDTLRPTGEQYF. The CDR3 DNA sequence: TGCAGTGCCCGAGGGACAGATACCCTCCGTCCTACGGGAGAGCAGTACTTC.

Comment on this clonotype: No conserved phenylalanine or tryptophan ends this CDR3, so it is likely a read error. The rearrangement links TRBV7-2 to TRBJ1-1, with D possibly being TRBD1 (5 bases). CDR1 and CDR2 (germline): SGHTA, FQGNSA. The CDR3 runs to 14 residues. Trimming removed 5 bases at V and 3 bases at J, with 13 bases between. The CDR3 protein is CASSALGGDTEAFY. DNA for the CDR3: TGTGCCAGCAGCGCTCTGGGGGGGGACACTGAAGCTTTCTAT.

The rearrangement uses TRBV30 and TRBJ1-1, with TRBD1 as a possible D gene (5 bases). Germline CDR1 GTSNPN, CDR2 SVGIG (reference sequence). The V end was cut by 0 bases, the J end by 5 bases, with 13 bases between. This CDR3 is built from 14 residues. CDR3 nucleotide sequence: TGTGCCTGGAGTGTATGGGGGTCGGGGACTGAAGCTTTCTTT. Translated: CAWSVWGSGTEAFF.

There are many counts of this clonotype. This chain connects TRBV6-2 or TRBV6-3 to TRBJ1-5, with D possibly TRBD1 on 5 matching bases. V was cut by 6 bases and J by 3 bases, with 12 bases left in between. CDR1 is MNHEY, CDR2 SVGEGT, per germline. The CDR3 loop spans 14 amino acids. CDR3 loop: CASSQTTVNQPQHF. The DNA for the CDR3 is TGTGCCAGCAGCCAAACGACAGTCAATCAGCCCCAGCATTTT.

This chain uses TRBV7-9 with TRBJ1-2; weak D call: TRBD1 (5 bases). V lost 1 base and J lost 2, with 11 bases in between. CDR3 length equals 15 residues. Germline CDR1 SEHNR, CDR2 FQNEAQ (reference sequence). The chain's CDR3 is CASSLVSGVNYGYTF. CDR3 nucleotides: TGTGCCAGCAGCTTAGTCTCGGGGGTCAACTATGGCTACACCTTC. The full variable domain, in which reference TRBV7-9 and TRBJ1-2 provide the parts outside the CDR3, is DTGVSQNPRHKITKRGQNVTFRCDPISEHNRLYWYRQTLGQGPEFLTYFQNEAQLEKSRLLSDRFSAERPKGSFSTLEIQRTEQGDSAMYLCASSLVSGVNYGYTFGSGTRLTVV.

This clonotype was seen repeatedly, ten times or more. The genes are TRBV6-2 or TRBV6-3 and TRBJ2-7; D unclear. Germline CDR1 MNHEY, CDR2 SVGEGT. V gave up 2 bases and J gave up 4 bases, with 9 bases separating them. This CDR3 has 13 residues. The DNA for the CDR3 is TGTGCCAGCAGTTACCTGGCAGTTTACGAGCAGTACTTC. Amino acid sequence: CASSYLAVYEQYF.

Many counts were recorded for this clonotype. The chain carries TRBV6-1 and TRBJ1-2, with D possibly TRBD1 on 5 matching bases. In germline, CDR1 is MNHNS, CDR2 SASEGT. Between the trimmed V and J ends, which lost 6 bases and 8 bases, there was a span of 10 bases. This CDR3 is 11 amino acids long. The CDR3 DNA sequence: TGTGCCAGCAGGTTCAGGGAGGGCTACACCTTC. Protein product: CASRFREGYTF.

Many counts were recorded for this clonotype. The CDR3: CSVRDSFYEQYF. The CDR3 DNA is TGCAGCGTCCGGGACAGTTTCTACGAGCAGTACTTC. The chain has TRBV29-1 and TRBJ2-7; 7 positions match TRBD1. The J segment lost 3 bases and the V segment lost 6 bases, leaving 5 bases of the junction unmatched. The length of the CDR3 is 12 residues. Germline V gives CDR1 SQVTM, CDR2 ANQGSEA.

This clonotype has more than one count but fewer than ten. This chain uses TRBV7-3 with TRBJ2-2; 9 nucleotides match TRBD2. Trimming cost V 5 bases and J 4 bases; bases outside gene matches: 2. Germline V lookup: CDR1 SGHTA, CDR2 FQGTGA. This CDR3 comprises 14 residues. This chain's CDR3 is CASSNSGGTGELFF. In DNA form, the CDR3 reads TGTGCCAGCAGCAATAGCGGGGGCACCGGGGAGCTGTTTTTT.

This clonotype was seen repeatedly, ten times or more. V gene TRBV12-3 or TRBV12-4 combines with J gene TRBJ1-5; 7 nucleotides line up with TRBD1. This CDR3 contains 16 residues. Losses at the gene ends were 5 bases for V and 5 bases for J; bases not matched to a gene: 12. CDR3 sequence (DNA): TGTGCCAGCAGTCTCACCCTTTACAGGGGCGATCAGCCCCAGCATTTT. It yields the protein CASSLTLYRGDQPQHF.

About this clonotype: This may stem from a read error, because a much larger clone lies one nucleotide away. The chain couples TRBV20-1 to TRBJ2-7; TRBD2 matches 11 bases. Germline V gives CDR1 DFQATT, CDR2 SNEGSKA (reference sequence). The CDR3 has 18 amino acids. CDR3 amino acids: CNATSYNPLAGGAYEQYF. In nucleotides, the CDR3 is TGCAATGCTACCTCATATAACCCCCTAGCGGGAGGAGCGTACGAGCAGTACTTC.

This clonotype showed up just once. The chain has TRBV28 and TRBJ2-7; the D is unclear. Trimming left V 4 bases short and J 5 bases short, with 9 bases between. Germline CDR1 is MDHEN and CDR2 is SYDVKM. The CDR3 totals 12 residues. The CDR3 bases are TGTGCCAGCAGTTCTTGGGTAGACGAGCAGTACTTC. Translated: CASSSWVDEQYF.

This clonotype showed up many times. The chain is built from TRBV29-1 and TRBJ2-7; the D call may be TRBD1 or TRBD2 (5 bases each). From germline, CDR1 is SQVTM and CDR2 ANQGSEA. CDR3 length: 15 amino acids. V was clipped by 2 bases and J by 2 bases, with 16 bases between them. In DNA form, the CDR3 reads TGCAGCGTTGAAATCGGCAGGGCGGGCGCCTACGAGCAGTACTTC. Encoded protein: CSVEIGRAGAYEQYF.

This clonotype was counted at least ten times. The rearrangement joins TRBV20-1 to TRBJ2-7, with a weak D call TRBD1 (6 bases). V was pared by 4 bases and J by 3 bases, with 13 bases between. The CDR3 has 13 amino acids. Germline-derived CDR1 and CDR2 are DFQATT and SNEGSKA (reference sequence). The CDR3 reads CSAKTGSNYEQYF. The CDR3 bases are TGCAGTGCTAAGACAGGATCAAACTACGAGCAGTACTTC.

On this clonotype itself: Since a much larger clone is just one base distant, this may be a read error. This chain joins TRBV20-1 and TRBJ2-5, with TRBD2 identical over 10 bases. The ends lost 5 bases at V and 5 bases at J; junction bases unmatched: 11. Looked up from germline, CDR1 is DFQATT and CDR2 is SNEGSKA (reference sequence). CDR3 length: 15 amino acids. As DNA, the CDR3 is TGCAGTGCTGACCGTCGTGCTAGCGGGGGTGAGACCCAGTACTTC. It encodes CSADRRASGGETQYF.

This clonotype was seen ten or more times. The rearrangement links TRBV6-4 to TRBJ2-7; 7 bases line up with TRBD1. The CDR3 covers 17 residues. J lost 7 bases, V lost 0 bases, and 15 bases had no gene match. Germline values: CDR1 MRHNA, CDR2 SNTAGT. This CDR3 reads CASSDSYRDSFWCEQYF. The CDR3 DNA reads TGTGCCAGCAGTGACTCGTACCGGGACAGTTTTTGGTGTGAGCAGTACTTC.

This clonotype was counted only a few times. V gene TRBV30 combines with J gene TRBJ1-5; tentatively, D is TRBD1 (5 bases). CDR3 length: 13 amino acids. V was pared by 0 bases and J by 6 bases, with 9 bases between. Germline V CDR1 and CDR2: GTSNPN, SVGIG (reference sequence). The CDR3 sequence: CAWSVNGGQPQHF. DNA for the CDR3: TGTGCCTGGAGTGTAAACGGGGGTCAGCCCCAGCATTTT.

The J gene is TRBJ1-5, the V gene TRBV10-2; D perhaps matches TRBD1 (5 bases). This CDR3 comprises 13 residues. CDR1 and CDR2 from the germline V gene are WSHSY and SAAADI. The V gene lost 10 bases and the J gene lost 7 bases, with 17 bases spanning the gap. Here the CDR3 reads CATSKGLGQPQHF. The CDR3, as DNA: TGCGCCACCTCCAAGGGGTTGGGGCAGCCCCAGCATTTT.

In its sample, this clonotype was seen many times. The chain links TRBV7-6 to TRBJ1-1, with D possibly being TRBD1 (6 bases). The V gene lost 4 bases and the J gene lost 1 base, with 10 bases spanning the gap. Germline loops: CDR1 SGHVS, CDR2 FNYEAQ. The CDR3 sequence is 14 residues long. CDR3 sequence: CASSSGHQNTEAFF. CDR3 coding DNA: TGTGCCAGCAGCTCGGGACACCAGAACACTGAAGCTTTCTTT.

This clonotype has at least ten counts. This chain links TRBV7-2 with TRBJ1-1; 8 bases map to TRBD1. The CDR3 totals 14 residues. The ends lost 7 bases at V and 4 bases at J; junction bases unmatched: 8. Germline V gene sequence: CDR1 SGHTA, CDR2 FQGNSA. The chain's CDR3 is CASNPQGAFTEAFF. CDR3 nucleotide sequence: TGTGCCAGCAACCCCCAGGGGGCGTTCACTGAAGCTTTCTTT.

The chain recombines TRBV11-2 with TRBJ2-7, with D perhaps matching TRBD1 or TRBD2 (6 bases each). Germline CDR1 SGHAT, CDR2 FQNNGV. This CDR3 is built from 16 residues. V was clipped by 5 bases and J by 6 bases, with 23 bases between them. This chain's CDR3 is CASSHLRGPGGGEQYF. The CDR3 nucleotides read TGTGCCAGCAGCCACCTTCGGGGGCCCGGGGGCGGCGAGCAGTACTTC.

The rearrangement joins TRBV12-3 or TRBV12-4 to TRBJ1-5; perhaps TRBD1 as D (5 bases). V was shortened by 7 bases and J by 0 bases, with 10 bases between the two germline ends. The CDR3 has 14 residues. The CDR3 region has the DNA TGTGCCAGCAATCAGGGATATAGCAATCAGCCCCAGCATTTT. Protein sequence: CASNQGYSNQPQHF.